This T cell receptor (beta chain) was identified during a study of blood T cell repertoires in COVID-19. Looking at the study overall: Material from acute and convalescent COVID-19 was sourced from the United States, Italy and Spain. The cDNA or gDNA used as material had been derived from T cells, B-cell-depleted T cells, or PBMCs.

In the original processing: Reference gene primer amplification gave nucleated cell count estimates. The data were produced by immunoSEQ multiplex PCR, yet TCRdb's version contains in-frame clones alone and is incomplete. V and J calls and clone size are those listed in that table; D and trimming were worked out from the DNA. The sample lists roughly 81,000 clones, approximately 82% occurring once. This CDR3 has 14 residues. Germline loops: CDR1 SNHLY, CDR2 FYNNEI. Deletions cut 6 bases from V and 2 bases from J, with 11 bases between. This chain uses TRBV2 with TRBJ1-5; unclear D gene. Sequenced input: peripheral blood. The sequence derives from a man aged 80 or over with active or convalescent COVID-19. The CDR3 region has the DNA TGTGCCAGCAGCCGGGAGGGCGGCAATCAGCCCCAGCATTTT. As protein: CASSREGGNQPQHF.